Listed here are 19 T cell receptor beta chains from one sample, sequenced in a study of CD8+ T cells in alopecia areata. cDNA reverse transcribed from extracted RNA served as the sequencing template. The assay was immunoSEQ multiplex PCR, and TCRdb's table has in-frame clones only and misses some. The table shows about 200,000 clones, with roughly three fifths occurring only once. Sequencing was carried out using CD8+ T cells sorted from blood. The receptors were gathered from a human donor in good health.

The rearrangement uses TRBV27 and TRBJ2-1; the D gene is possibly TRBD2 (5 bases). This CDR3 is 13 amino acids long. Germline V gives CDR1 MNHEY, CDR2 SMNVEV (reference sequence). V was trimmed by 3 bases and J by 7 bases, leaving 10 bases between them. The CDR3, as DNA: TGTGCCAGCAGTTTGTCTAGCAGGAATGAGCAGTTCTTC. This encodes CASSLSSRNEQFF.

As DNA, the CDR3 is TGTGCCAGTAGAGAGTTTGGTTACACCGGGGAGCTGTTTTTT. It translates to CASREFGYTGELFF. The rearrangement joins TRBV19 to TRBJ2-2; D not certain. CDR3 length: 14 residues. V gave up 6 bases and J gave up 3 bases, with 11 bases separating them. Germline V gene sequence: CDR1 LNHDA, CDR2 SQIVND (reference sequence).

The V gene is TRBV4-1, the J gene TRBJ2-3; weak D call: TRBD2 (6 bases). Trimming left V 3 bases short and J 0 bases short, with 19 bases between. CDR1 and CDR2 from the germline V gene are MGHRA and YSYEKL. This CDR3 has 18 residues. CDR3 residues: CASSHPKGGGVSTDTQYF. CDR3 nucleotide sequence: TGCGCCAGCAGCCATCCCAAGGGCGGAGGGGTAAGCACAGATACGCAGTATTTT.

This clone came up once. V usage is TRBV2 and J usage is TRBJ2-3; possibly TRBD2 for D (6 bases). V was trimmed by 3 bases and J by 5 bases, leaving 6 bases between them. Germline CDR1 is SNHLY and CDR2 is FYNNEI. CDR3 length: 12 residues. CDR3 coding DNA: TGTGCCAGCAGTGAGGGGGGAGATACGCAGTATTTT. This translates into CASSEGGDTQYF.

In this sample, this clone turned up a few times. V is TRBV7-9 and J is TRBJ2-1; D possibly matches TRBD1 or TRBD2 (5 bases each). Trimming removed 0 bases from V and 0 bases from J, with 9 bases in between. The CDR3 runs 16 residues. Germline lookup yields CDR1 SEHNR and CDR2 FQNEAQ (reference sequence). This CDR3 reads CASSLAPGSSYNEQFF. The CDR3 bases are TGTGCCAGCAGCTTAGCACCAGGGAGCTCCTACAATGAGCAGTTCTTC.

This chain links TRBV7-9 with TRBJ1-2, with a tentative D call TRBD1 (5 bases). Germline CDR1 and CDR2: SEHNR and FQNEAQ (reference sequence). Between the trimmed V and J ends, which lost 11 bases and 2 bases, there was a span of 12 bases. This CDR3 has 12 amino acids. CDR3 sequence (DNA): TGTGCCGGGGACGTGGGGAACTATGGCTACACCTTC. It encodes CAGDVGNYGYTF.

The J gene is TRBJ2-7, the V gene TRBV2; weak D call: TRBD2 (6 bases). Germline lookup yields CDR1 SNHLY and CDR2 FYNNEI. V was clipped by 4 bases and J by 5 bases, with 21 bases between them. The CDR3 sequence is 16 residues long. The CDR3 DNA sequence: TGTGCCAGCAGTGCCGGGACTCACTTAGGTCTCGACGAGCAGTACTTC. Residues: CASSAGTHLGLDEQYF.

This clone was seen once. The V call is TRBV5-4, the J call TRBJ2-3; no clear D gene. In germline, CDR1 is SGHNT, CDR2 YYREEE (reference sequence). The CDR3 length is 16 residues. Trimming removed 0 bases from V and 0 bases from J, with 11 bases in between. The CDR3 spells CASSLAYGGSTDTQYF. The CDR3 nucleotides are TGTGCCAGCAGCTTGGCCTATGGCGGTAGCACAGATACGCAGTATTTT.

V and J are TRBV27 and TRBJ1-2, with 9 bases lining up with TRBD1. Germline trimming cut 4 bases from V and 7 bases from J; bases unmatched to any gene: 7. This CDR3 region has 14 residues. Germline V gives CDR1 MNHEY, CDR2 SMNVEV (reference sequence). The CDR3 spells CASSSWDRVTGYTF. The CDR3 DNA is TGTGCCAGCAGTTCTTGGGACAGGGTGACTGGCTACACCTTC.

The chain combines TRBV2 with TRBJ2-1; TRBD1 or TRBD2 may be the D gene (6 bases each). The germline V and J ends were trimmed by 3 bases and 5 bases, with 17 bases remaining between them. Germline V gives CDR1 SNHLY, CDR2 FYNNEI. The CDR3 runs to 16 residues. The CDR3: CASSERGDPLHNEQFF. Here the CDR3 DNA reads TGTGCCAGCAGTGAGAGGGGGGACCCCCTACACAATGAGCAGTTCTTC.

The rearrangement uses TRBV29-1 and TRBJ2-2; D assignment may be TRBD1 or TRBD2 (6 bases each). Germline CDR1 and CDR2: SQVTM and ANQGSEA. Trimming stripped 6 bases from V and 3 bases from J, with 11 bases between. The CDR3 is made up of 13 amino acids. The chain's CDR3 is CSVRGRDTGELFF. DNA of the CDR3: TGCAGCGTCCGGGGGCGGGACACCGGGGAGCTGTTTTTT.

This rearrangement joins TRBV7-9 to TRBJ2-3; 7 bases are a match to TRBD1. The CDR3 length is 14 residues. The V gene end was trimmed by 5 bases and the J gene end by 2 bases; junction bases not matched to a gene: 4. The V gene's germline CDR1 is SEHNR and CDR2 FQNEAQ (reference sequence). The CDR3 is CASSRGQSTDTQYF. CDR3 bases: TGTGCCAGCAGCAGGGGACAGTCCACAGATACGCAGTATTTT.

The rearrangement joins TRBV5-1 to TRBJ2-5; TRBD2 might be the D (5 bases). Trimming took 2 bases from V and 3 from J, leaving 11 bases between them. Per the germline V gene, CDR1 is SGHRS and CDR2 is YFSETQ. The CDR3 is 14 amino acids. This CDR3 reads CASSFPRGEETQYF. DNA of the CDR3: TGCGCCAGCAGCTTCCCCCGGGGAGAAGAGACCCAGTACTTC.

This clone was found many times. The chain couples TRBV9 to TRBJ2-7; a weak D match, TRBD2 (5 bases). Germline loops: CDR1 SGDLS, CDR2 YYNGEE. The CDR3 is 14 amino acids. The V end was cut by 0 bases, the J end by 5 bases, with 12 bases between. CDR3 loop: CASSVVPGTNEQYF. CDR3 DNA sequence: TGTGCCAGCAGCGTAGTACCGGGAACGAACGAGCAGTACTTC.

V and J are TRBV7-9 and TRBJ2-3; D is undetermined. Germline V gives CDR1 SEHNR, CDR2 FQNEAQ (reference sequence). The CDR3 sequence is 14 residues long. V lost 1 base to trimming and J lost 0 bases, with 5 bases between them. As DNA, the CDR3 is TGTGCCAGCAGCTTAGGCCCTAGCACAGATACGCAGTATTTT. Residues: CASSLGPSTDTQYF.

The chain couples TRBV5-4 to TRBJ2-7, with 11 bases aligning to TRBD2. Unmatched junction bases numbered 3, after V lost 0 bases and J lost 4 bases. Germline V gene lookup returns CDR1 SGHNT and CDR2 YYREEE (reference sequence). The CDR3 contains 15 residues. The CDR3 nucleotides are TGTGCCAGCAGCTTGGGGACTAGCGGGCCGTACGAGCAGTACTTC. As protein: CASSLGTSGPYEQYF.

The V gene is TRBV11-2, the J gene TRBJ2-7, with D unresolved. Germline CDR1 SGHAT, CDR2 FQNNGV. V lost 8 bases to trimming and J lost 5 bases, with 10 bases between them. The CDR3 runs 11 residues. As DNA, the CDR3 is TGTGCCAGCGGTAAGCAGCACGAGCAGTACTTC. Protein: CASGKQHEQYF.

This clone showed up just a few times. The chain carries TRBV29-1 and TRBJ1-2; D gene uncertain. V lost 0 bases and J 8 bases, leaving 10 bases between the germline ends. The V gene's germline CDR1 is SQVTM and CDR2 ANQGSEA. This CDR3 has 12 residues. The CDR3 sequence is CSVEDSSGGYTF. The CDR3 nucleotides read TGCAGCGTTGAAGACAGTTCTGGAGGCTACACCTTC.

This clone was seen just once. The chain carries TRBV27 and TRBJ1-2; the D gene is possibly TRBD1 (5 bases). V was trimmed by 0 bases and J by 3 bases, leaving 8 bases between them. The CDR3 contains 14 residues. CDR1 and CDR2 (germline): MNHEY, SMNVEV (reference sequence). CDR3 sequence (DNA): TGTGCCAGCAGTTTATCGCCGACAGACTATGGCTACACCTTC. It codes for CASSLSPTDYGYTF.